The 13 T cell receptor beta chains presented below share a single source sample, sequenced in a study of persistence of HIV-infected CD4 T cells. The stimulus was lysate of CMV-infected fibroblasts, 10 ug/mL. Memory cells lacking CD40L and CD69 with high CD45RO were sorted. No antigen is known for these receptors. The libraries were made with immunoSEQ version 4 in survey mode. Only in-frame clones appear in the TCRdb table, and some are missing; sequencing was by immunoSEQ multiplex PCR. Among 50,000 or so clones listed, around 72% were seen once. Sample: CD4+ T cells sorted from PBMCs after approximately 18-hour stimulation, taken from a patient who received antiretroviral therapy. These receptors all stem from an adult man with HIV who was CMV-seropositive.

Judged by abundance, this clone is medium-sized. V is TRBV4-1 and J is TRBJ1-2, with D unresolved. The germline V and J ends were trimmed by 1 base and 8 bases, with 17 bases remaining between them. CDR3 size: 15 residues. CDR1 and CDR2 (germline): MGHRA, YSYEKL. In DNA, the CDR3 is TGCGCCAGCAGCCAAGTGGGCGTTATCTCGGCCGGCTACACCTTC. It encodes CASSQVGVISAGYTF.

J is TRBJ1-6 and V is TRBV7-2; D ambiguous. From germline, CDR1 is SGHTA and CDR2 FQGNSA. V lost 4 bases and J lost 4, with 14 bases in between. The CDR3 totals 16 residues. The CDR3 bases are TGTGCCAGCAGCTGGACGGGAGAGGGTTATAATTCACCCCTCCACTTT. This translates into CASSWTGEGYNSPLHF.

The chain recombines TRBV7-9 with TRBJ1-1; no definite D call. The length of the CDR3 is 13 residues. Germline-derived CDR1 and CDR2 are SEHNR and FQNEAQ (reference sequence). Trimming pared 3 bases from V and 5 bases from J, leaving 10 bases between. The CDR3 DNA reads TGTGCCAGCAGCTTCTCCCGGATTACTGAAGCTTTCTTT. Protein: CASSFSRITEAFF.

In this sample, this clone turned up once. J is TRBJ2-2 and V is TRBV20-1, with 14 bases identical to TRBD2. The germline CDR1 and CDR2 sequences are DFQATT and SNEGSKA (reference sequence). The J segment lost 5 bases and the V segment lost 3 bases, leaving 5 bases of the junction unmatched. The CDR3 has 16 residues. CDR3 amino acids: CSASTGLAGATGELFF. The CDR3 coding sequence is TGCAGTGCTAGTACGGGACTAGCGGGAGCTACCGGGGAGCTGTTTTTT.

The chain combines TRBV27 with TRBJ1-5, with TRBD1 matching 10 bases. This CDR3 spans 21 amino acids. J gave up 1 base and V 5 bases, and 20 bases lay outside the gene matches. Germline V gene lookup returns CDR1 MNHEY and CDR2 SMNVEV (reference sequence). The CDR3 sequence: CASSPRYRDRGRGESNQPQHF. As DNA, the CDR3 is TGTGCCAGCAGTCCCCGGTACCGGGACAGGGGCAGAGGGGAAAGCAATCAGCCCCAGCATTTT.

The V and J genes are TRBV7-8 and TRBJ1-1; D gene ambiguous. V gave up 5 bases and J gave up 10 bases, with 14 bases separating them. The V gene's germline CDR1 is SGHVS and CDR2 FQNEAQ. This CDR3 is built from 12 residues. CDR3 in amino acids: CASSPDQIGAFF. CDR3 sequence (DNA): TGTGCCAGCAGCCCCGACCAAATAGGAGCTTTCTTT.

This chain connects TRBV2 to TRBJ2-5, with TRBD1 as a possible D gene (6 bases). This CDR3 is 15 amino acids long. With 7 bases removed from V and 2 bases from J, the gap between germline ends came to 17 bases. Germline CDR1 reads SNHLY; CDR2 reads FYNNEI. The CDR3 sequence is CASTSDRNSQETQYF. The CDR3 coding sequence is TGTGCCAGCACTTCGGACAGAAATTCACAAGAGACCCAGTACTTC.

The genes are TRBV7-6 and TRBJ2-7, with 13 bases identical to TRBD2. The length of the CDR3 is 13 residues. The germline gives CDR1 SGHVS, CDR2 FNYEAQ. The junction had 3 bases not matched to a gene; V was cut back by 4 bases and J by 9 bases. CDR3 sequence: CASSSGTSGVQYF. CDR3 nucleotide sequence: TGTGCCAGCAGCTCCGGGACTAGCGGGGTGCAGTACTTC.

The rearrangement links TRBV7-6 to TRBJ2-2; 7 positions agree with TRBD1. V dropped 3 bases and J dropped 4; count of bases not matched to a gene: 8. Per germline, CDR1 SGHVS and CDR2 FNYEAQ. CDR3 length equals 16 residues. The CDR3 loop is CASSLNRDRLTGELFF. CDR3 coding DNA: TGTGCCAGCAGCTTGAACCGGGACAGACTCACCGGGGAGCTGTTTTTT.

The chain carries TRBV7-2 and TRBJ2-7; TRBD2 aligns across 8 bases. Germline loops: CDR1 SGHTA, CDR2 FQGNSA. This CDR3 region has 14 residues. V was pared by 1 base and J by 3 bases, with 2 bases of the junction left unmatched. The CDR3: CASSLGGLVYEQYF. Written as DNA, the CDR3 is TGTGCCAGCAGCTTAGGGGGACTAGTCTACGAGCAGTACTTC.

The V gene is TRBV19, the J gene TRBJ1-5, with TRBD1 identical over 7 bases. The CDR3 sequence is 18 residues long. Looked up from germline, CDR1 is LNHDA and CDR2 is SQIVND (reference sequence). V lost 5 bases, J lost 0 bases, and 13 bases stayed unmatched. The CDR3 coding sequence is TGTGCCAGTAGTTTCCGTTCGTTGACAGGGTATAGCAATCAGCCCCAGCATTTT. This sequence encodes CASSFRSLTGYSNQPQHF. Full variable domain (outside the CDR3, taken from reference TRBV19 and TRBJ1-5): DGGITQSPKYLFRKEGQNVTLSCEQNLNHDAMYWYRQDPGQGLRLIYYSQIVNDFQKGDIAEGYSVSREKKESFPLTVTSAQKNPTAFYLCASSFRSLTGYSNQPQHFGDGTRLSIL.

The chain links TRBV27 to TRBJ2-2; 7 bases are a match to TRBD1. V lost 6 bases to trimming and J lost 2 bases; unmatched junction nucleotides: 6. Germline CDR1 is MNHEY and CDR2 is SMNVEV (reference sequence). The CDR3 runs to 15 residues. The CDR3 DNA sequence: TGTGCCAGCAGACACAGGGGTTTTAACACCGGGGAGCTGTTTTTT. Its translation: CASRHRGFNTGELFF.

The chain is built from TRBV14 and TRBJ1-2, with D uncertain. Germline assignment: CDR1 SGHDN and CDR2 FVKESK. The CDR3 covers 15 residues. V was cut by 5 bases and J by 0 bases, with 13 bases left in between. This CDR3 reads CASSGLENSNYGYTF. CDR3 DNA sequence: TGTGCCAGCAGCGGTCTAGAGAATTCTAACTATGGCTACACCTTC.